One sample yielded the 15 T cell receptor beta chains listed below, sequenced in a study of response to subunit inactivated influenza vaccine. TCRdb reprocessed the RT-PCR reads via MiXCR and lists one record per CDR3 protein. The sample has 450,000 to 700,000 distinct CDR3 sequences, approximately 14% seen once. Sequenced material: PBMCs from blood, taken about 12 days after vaccination. These TCRs come from a man between 50 and 59 years old who received an inactivated influenza vaccine.

This clonotype was counted a few times. This chain connects TRBV3-1 to TRBJ2-7; 7 nucleotides line up with TRBD2. The length of the CDR3 is 14 residues. The junction had 11 bases not matched to a gene; V was cut back by 8 bases and J by 4 bases. The germline V gene has CDR1 LGHDT and CDR2 YNNKEL (reference sequence). In nucleotides, the CDR3 is TGTGCCAGCCGGGGGGAAGGTAACGCTTACGAGCAGTACTTC. Residues: CASRGEGNAYEQYF.

For the CDR3, the DNA is TGTGCCAGCAGCCATACAGCCGGACAGGGGGACACCGGGGAGCTGTTTTTT. Translated: CASSHTAGQGDTGELFF. The rearrangement links TRBV14 to TRBJ2-2, with 10 bases identical to TRBD1. With V trimmed by 3 bases and J by 3 bases, 7 bases remained unmatched. Germline V gene data show CDR1 as SGHDN and CDR2 as FVKESK. The CDR3 loop spans 17 amino acids.

The chain employs TRBV7-8 and TRBJ1-5; no clear D gene. With 2 bases removed from V and 6 bases from J, the gap between germline ends came to 5 bases. Per germline, CDR1 SGHVS and CDR2 FQNEAQ. There are 12 residues in the CDR3. CDR3 DNA: TGTGCCAGCAGCTTAAGTGTTCAGCCCCAGCATTTT. Translation: CASSLSVQPQHF.

This chain uses TRBV28 with TRBJ1-6, with 7 bases matching TRBD1. J gave up 13 bases and V 8 bases, and 11 bases lay outside the gene matches. Per the germline V gene, CDR1 is MDHEN and CDR2 is SYDVKM. This CDR3 comprises 13 residues. CDR3 residues: CASGTTGVAPLHF. As DNA, the CDR3 is TGTGCCAGCGGCACAACAGGGGTCGCCCCCCTCCACTTT.

The chain links TRBV5-1 to TRBJ2-1; a possible D gene is TRBD2 (6 bases). Germline V gene sequence: CDR1 SGHRS, CDR2 YFSETQ. The CDR3 sequence is 14 residues long. V lost 0 bases and J 8 bases, leaving 12 bases between the germline ends. This CDR3 is CASSLEAGSYEQFF. Written as DNA, the CDR3 is TGCGCCAGCAGCTTGGAGGCGGGATCTTATGAGCAGTTCTTC.

The rearrangement links TRBV20-1 to TRBJ1-5, with D possibly being TRBD1 (5 bases). V was shortened by 6 bases and J by 4 bases, with 10 bases between the two germline ends. Germline V gives CDR1 DFQATT, CDR2 SNEGSKA (reference sequence). The CDR3 is 12 residues long. CDR3 bases: TGCAGTGCCCAGGGTGGGAATCAGCCCCAGCATTTT. It is translated as CSAQGGNQPQHF.

The chain couples TRBV20-1 to TRBJ2-1, with 10 bases matching TRBD2. From germline, CDR1 is DFQATT and CDR2 SNEGSKA (reference sequence). Trimming cost V 1 base and J 2 bases; bases outside gene matches: 2. The CDR3 runs 15 residues. The DNA of the CDR3 is TGCAGTGCTAGAGGGACTAGCGGCACCTACAATGAGCAGTTCTTC. Its protein product is CSARGTSGTYNEQFF.

This clonotype was recorded a few times. The gene calls are TRBV11-2 and TRBJ2-1; 8 bases align to TRBD2. There are 17 residues in the CDR3. The ends lost 1 base at V and 4 bases at J; junction bases unmatched: 9. Germline values: CDR1 SGHAT, CDR2 FQNNGV. CDR3 region: CASSLVGGREDYNEQFF. The DNA for the CDR3 is TGTGCCAGCAGCTTAGTGGGTGGGCGGGAGGATTACAATGAGCAGTTCTTC.

This clonotype has more than one count but fewer than ten. The chain couples TRBV3-1 to TRBJ2-3, with 14 bases aligning to TRBD2. Trimming removed 1 base from V and 7 bases from J; junction bases left unmatched: 4. CDR1 and CDR2 from the germline V gene are LGHDT and YNNKEL (reference sequence). The CDR3 loop spans 16 amino acids. CDR3 bases: TGTGCCAGCAGCCAAGGACTAGCGGGGGGGAAAAATACGCAGTATTTT. This sequence encodes CASSQGLAGGKNTQYF.

This clonotype appeared a few times. V and J are TRBV6-1 and TRBJ1-1, with 7 positions matching TRBD1. The germline V gene has CDR1 MNHNS and CDR2 SASEGT. V shed 6 bases and J 0 bases; nucleotides not matched to a gene: 10. This CDR3 is built from 16 residues. The CDR3: CASSRPGGKVNTEAFF. The CDR3 DNA is TGTGCCAGCAGCCGACCAGGGGGTAAGGTGAACACTGAAGCTTTCTTT.

In its sample, this clonotype was seen a few times. This chain uses TRBV6-2 or TRBV6-3 with TRBJ1-1; no clear D gene. Germline CDR1 and CDR2: MNHEY and SVGEGT. V was cut by 3 bases and J by 4 bases, with 12 bases left in between. The CDR3 sequence is 14 residues long. The chain's CDR3 is CASSYRRLITEAFF. In nucleotides, the CDR3 is TGTGCCAGCAGTTATCGACGGTTGATCACTGAAGCTTTCTTT.

The chain joins TRBV2 to TRBJ2-1; 9 bases match TRBD2. The CDR3 contains 15 residues. Germline trimming cut 5 bases from V and 4 bases from J; bases unmatched to any gene: 6. Per the germline V gene, CDR1 is SNHLY and CDR2 is FYNNEI. CDR3 nucleotide sequence: TGTGCCAGCAGTCAGGAGGGACTAGCATACAATGAGCAGTTCTTC. This codes for CASSQEGLAYNEQFF.

Only a few counts were recorded for this clonotype. The rearrangement uses TRBV2 and TRBJ1-5, with unresolved D. In germline, CDR1 is SNHLY, CDR2 FYNNEI. V lost 7 bases to trimming and J lost 7 bases, with 14 bases between them. The CDR3 sequence is 13 residues long. The CDR3 region has the DNA TGTGCCAGCAACGGGATGGCGCACCAGCCCCAGCATTTT. It encodes CASNGMAHQPQHF.

This clonotype was found a few times. The J gene is TRBJ2-4, the V gene TRBV9; D assignment may be TRBD1 or TRBD2 (6 bases each). The length of the CDR3 is 20 residues. V was cut by 4 bases and J by 0 bases, with 26 bases left in between. Germline V CDR1 and CDR2: SGDLS, YYNGEE. The CDR3 region is CASSPQMTSSWGLAKNIQYF. The CDR3 nucleotides are TGTGCCAGCAGCCCTCAGATGACTAGTAGTTGGGGGCTAGCCAAAAACATTCAGTACTTC. Full variable domain (remainder filled in from reference TRBV9 and TRBJ2-4): DSGVTQTPKHLITATGQRVTLRCSPRSGDLSVYWYQQSLDQGLQFLIQYYNGEERAKGNILERFSAQQFPDLHSELNLSSLELGDSALYFCASSPQMTSSWGLAKNIQYFGAGTRLSVL.

At least ten counts were recorded for this clonotype. The chain combines TRBV5-1 with TRBJ1-1, with 10 bases lining up with TRBD1. In germline, CDR1 is SGHRS, CDR2 YFSETQ. The CDR3 is made up of 15 amino acids. The V segment lost 3 bases and the J segment 3 bases; nucleotides outside the gene matches: 5. The CDR3 loop reads CASSSTGTGDTEAFF. The CDR3 coding sequence is TGCGCCAGCAGCTCAACCGGGACAGGGGACACTGAAGCTTTCTTT.